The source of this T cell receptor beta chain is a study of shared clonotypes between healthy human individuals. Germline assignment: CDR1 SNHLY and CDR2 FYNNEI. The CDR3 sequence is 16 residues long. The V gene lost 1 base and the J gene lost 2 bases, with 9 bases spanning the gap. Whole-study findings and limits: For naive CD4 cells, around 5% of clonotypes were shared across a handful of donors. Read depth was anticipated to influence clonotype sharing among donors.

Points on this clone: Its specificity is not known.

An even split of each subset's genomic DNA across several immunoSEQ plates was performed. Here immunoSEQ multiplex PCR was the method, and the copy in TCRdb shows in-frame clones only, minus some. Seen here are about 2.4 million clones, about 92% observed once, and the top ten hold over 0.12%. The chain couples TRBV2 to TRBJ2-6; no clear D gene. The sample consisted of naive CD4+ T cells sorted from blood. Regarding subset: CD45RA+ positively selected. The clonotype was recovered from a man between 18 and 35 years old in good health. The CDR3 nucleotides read TGTGCCAGCAGTGAAGTAGCAGTAGCTGGGGCCAACGTCCTGACTTTC. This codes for CASSEVAVAGANVLTF.